The next 25 T cell receptor beta chains were all read from a single sample in a study of T cells in narcolepsy. Sequencing used immunoSEQ multiplex PCR; TCRdb keeps in-frame clones, though not all of them. The table lists about 36,000 clones, roughly 86% of them singletons. The sample comprised memory (CD45RA-) CD4+ T cells from blood. These receptors originate from a human donor in good health.

This chain joins TRBV6-1 and TRBJ1-2; D is ambiguous. The CDR3 length is 15 residues. Germline loops: CDR1 MNHNS, CDR2 SASEGT. Trimming left V 7 bases short and J 1 base short, with 16 bases between. CDR3 in DNA: TGTGCCAGCAAAGGGCGACACCTGATTAACTATGGCTACACCTTC. It yields the protein CASKGRHLINYGYTF.

The chain employs TRBV2 and TRBJ2-1, with 11 bases matching TRBD1. Germline V lookup: CDR1 SNHLY, CDR2 FYNNEI. V was clipped by 6 bases and J by 6 bases; unmatched bases: 4. This CDR3 has 14 amino acids. For the CDR3, the DNA is TGTGCCAGCAGCGGACAGGGGGCGGGCAATGAGCAGTTCTTC. It is translated as CASSGQGAGNEQFF.

This chain uses TRBV4-2 with TRBJ2-3; D gene unclear. Germline V gene lookup returns CDR1 LGHNA and CDR2 YNFKEQ. CDR3 length: 16 amino acids. The V end was cut by 0 bases, the J end by 5 bases, with 15 bases between. The CDR3 protein is CASSQEGQAVGDTQYF. The CDR3 coding sequence is TGTGCCAGCAGCCAAGAAGGGCAGGCCGTCGGAGATACGCAGTATTTT.

The chain couples TRBV6-4 to TRBJ2-2; no clear D gene. V was clipped by 0 bases and J by 3 bases, with 8 bases between them. Germline V lookup: CDR1 MRHNA, CDR2 SNTAGT. The CDR3 runs 15 residues. Here the CDR3 reads CASSDSKGHTGELFF. Written as DNA, the CDR3 is TGTGCCAGCAGTGACTCGAAAGGACACACCGGGGAGCTGTTTTTT.

This chain connects TRBV18 to TRBJ1-5; D gene uncertain. Trimming cost V 3 bases and J 3 bases, with 9 bases left between them. Germline V gene data show CDR1 as KGHSH and CDR2 as LQKENI. CDR3 size: 14 residues. CDR3 sequence reads: CASSPDIDNQPQHF. CDR3 nucleotide sequence: TGTGCCAGCTCACCCGACATTGACAATCAGCCCCAGCATTTT.

The chain couples TRBV5-1 to TRBJ1-1; D is unresolved. Germline-derived CDR1 and CDR2 are SGHRS and YFSETQ. The CDR3 covers 13 residues. V was trimmed by 3 bases and J by 1 base, leaving 7 bases between them. This chain's CDR3 is CASSSAGNTEAFF. In nucleotides, the CDR3 is TGCGCCAGCAGCTCGGCGGGGAACACTGAAGCTTTCTTT.

The rearrangement uses TRBV5-1 and TRBJ1-4; 7 bases match TRBD1. Looked up from germline, CDR1 is SGHRS and CDR2 is YFSETQ. The CDR3 loop spans 16 amino acids. V was clipped by 3 bases and J by 0 bases; unmatched bases: 5. CDR3 in DNA: TGCGCCAGCAGCTCCGGGACAGATGCAACTAATGAAAAACTGTTTTTT. Residues: CASSSGTDATNEKLFF. The whole variable domain, remainder taken from reference TRBV5-1 and TRBJ1-4, is KAGVTQTPRYLIKTRGQQVTLSCSPISGHRSVSWYQQTPGQGLQFLFEYFSETQRNKGNFPGRFSGRQFSNSRSEMNVSTLELGDSALYLCASSSGTDATNEKLFFGSGTQLSVL.

The V and J genes are TRBV7-8 and TRBJ1-5, with D hard to call. The CDR3 covers 14 residues. Deletions cut 2 bases from V and 2 bases from J, with 7 bases between. Germline-derived CDR1 and CDR2 are SGHVS and FQNEAQ. The CDR3 DNA reads TGTGCCAGCAGCTTAAGACGGGGCAATCAGCCCCAGCATTTT. It translates to CASSLRRGNQPQHF.

The gene calls are TRBV6-5 and TRBJ2-1; no clear D. V dropped 6 bases and J dropped 5 bases, with 17 bases sitting between them. CDR3 length: 15 amino acids. Germline CDR1 is MNHEY and CDR2 is SVGAGI. The CDR3 spells CASRYTDRTNNEQFF. CDR3 coding DNA: TGTGCCAGCAGGTACACTGACCGAACGAACAATGAGCAGTTCTTC.

In DNA form, the CDR3 reads TGTGCTAGTGGTTTGGCTGACAGGGCAGCCCAGCATTTT. It translates to CASGLADRAAQHF. The gene calls are TRBV12-5 and TRBJ1-5, with 7 bases lining up with TRBD1. Germline V gene sequence: CDR1 LGHNT, CDR2 FRNRAP. This CDR3 region has 13 residues. The V gene end was trimmed by 1 base and the J gene end by 11 bases; junction bases not matched to a gene: 5. The full variable domain, rest sourced from reference TRBV12-5 and TRBJ1-5, is DARVTQTPRHKVTEMGQEVTMRCQPILGHNTVFWYRQTMMQGLELLAYFRNRAPLDDSGMPKDRFSAEMPDATLATLKIQPSEPRDSAVYFCASGLADRAAQHFGDGTRLSIL.

This clone was seen only a few times. The V gene is TRBV7-2, the J gene TRBJ2-3; D might be TRBD1 (6 bases). The CDR3 has 17 residues. V was clipped by 1 base and J by 5 bases, with 19 bases between them. The germline V gene has CDR1 SGHTA and CDR2 FQGNSA. The CDR3: CASSLVGTPTRGDTQYF. The CDR3 DNA reads TGTGCCAGCAGCTTAGTTGGGACACCCACACGGGGAGATACGCAGTATTTT.

V gene TRBV11-2 combines with J gene TRBJ2-7; a weak D match, TRBD2 (5 bases). This CDR3 is built from 15 residues. The V and J ends lost 1 base and 0 bases respectively, with 10 bases between them. Per germline, CDR1 SGHAT and CDR2 FQNNGV. The CDR3 region is CASSLANGDSYEQYF. CDR3 in DNA: TGTGCCAGCAGCTTAGCTAACGGGGACTCCTACGAGCAGTACTTC.

This clone was seen just once. The chain is built from TRBV27 and TRBJ2-2; D gene ambiguous. Germline loops: CDR1 MNHEY, CDR2 SMNVEV (reference sequence). Trimming took 3 bases from V and 2 from J, leaving 10 bases between them. The CDR3 has 15 amino acids. CDR3 DNA: TGTGCCAGCAGTTTCTCCACCGCTAACACCGGGGAGCTGTTTTTT. It translates to CASSFSTANTGELFF.

This rearrangement joins TRBV14 to TRBJ2-7; D gene unclear. In germline, CDR1 is SGHDN, CDR2 FVKESK. Between the trimmed V and J ends, which lost 0 bases and 0 bases, there was a span of 24 bases. The CDR3 length is 20 residues. As DNA, the CDR3 is TGTGCCAGCAGCCAAGAATTGGGGTGCTTCCCCTTGCGTAGCTCCTACGAGCAGTACTTC. Translation gives CASSQELGCFPLRSSYEQYF.

This sequence joins TRBV28 and TRBJ1-1; D uncertain. The V end lost 5 bases, the J end lost 6 bases, and 16 bases lay between the germline ends. Germline-derived CDR1 and CDR2 are MDHEN and SYDVKM. The CDR3 consists of 14 residues. The CDR3 reads CASSPPVVVPEAFF. CDR3 nucleotides: TGTGCCAGCAGTCCCCCGGTAGTAGTTCCTGAAGCTTTCTTT.

This clone was detected only once. V usage is TRBV7-2 and J usage is TRBJ2-5; the D gene is possibly TRBD2 (7 bases). Germline assignment: CDR1 SGHTA and CDR2 FQGNSA. Trimming cost V 5 bases and J 1 base, with 14 bases left between them. There are 15 residues in the CDR3. The DNA for the CDR3 is TGTGCCAGCAGCGGGGGGGCAGTGGCCCAAGAGACCCAGTACTTC. As protein: CASSGGAVAQETQYF.

This clone was recorded a few times. The V call is TRBV7-2, the J call TRBJ2-2; 9 nucleotides agree with TRBD1. Germline V gene sequence: CDR1 SGHTA, CDR2 FQGNSA. The CDR3 is made up of 16 amino acids. Trimming took 2 bases from V and 1 from J; bases not matched to a gene: 2. The CDR3 bases are TGTGCCAGCAGCTTATACAGGGGGCAGAACACCGGGGAGCTGTTTTTT. Its translation: CASSLYRGQNTGELFF. The full variable domain, completed using reference TRBV7-2 and TRBJ2-2, is GAGVSQSPSNKVTEKGKDVELRCDPISGHTALYWYRQSLGQGLEFLIYFQGNSAPDKSGLPSDRFSAERTGGSVSTLTIQRTQQEDSAVYLCASSLYRGQNTGELFFGEGSRLTVL.

The rearrangement links TRBV30 to TRBJ2-5; D is unresolved. The length of the CDR3 is 12 residues. The germline CDR1 and CDR2 sequences are GTSNPN and SVGIG (reference sequence). V lost 0 bases and J lost 3, with 5 bases in between. The chain's CDR3 is CAWSVGKETQYF. The CDR3 nucleotides are TGTGCCTGGAGTGTGGGGAAAGAGACCCAGTACTTC. The full variable domain, in which reference TRBV30 and TRBJ2-5 provide the parts outside the CDR3, is SQTIHQWPATLVQPVGSPLSLECTVEGTSNPNLYWYRQAAGRGLQLLFYSVGIGQISSEVPQNLSASRPQDRQFILSSKKLLLSDSGFYLCAWSVGKETQYFGPGTRLLVL.

The gene calls are TRBV6-5 and TRBJ2-1, with 9 nucleotides matching TRBD1. CDR3 size: 16 residues. CDR1 and CDR2 (germline): MNHEY, SVGAGI. V lost 4 bases and J lost 2; bases outside the gene matches: 6. The CDR3 DNA sequence: TGTGCCAGCAGTTTAGGGACAGGGTTGGCCTACAATGAGCAGTTCTTC. Protein: CASSLGTGLAYNEQFF.

The J gene is TRBJ1-1, the V gene TRBV18, with unresolved D. V shed 4 bases and J shed 2 bases, with 8 bases lying between them. CDR3 length: 13 amino acids. CDR1 is KGHSH, CDR2 LQKENI, per germline. The CDR3 loop is CASSLQRNTEAFF. Written as DNA, the CDR3 is TGTGCCAGCTCACTCCAGCGCAACACTGAAGCTTTCTTT. The full variable domain, rest sourced from reference TRBV18 and TRBJ1-1, is NAGVMQNPRHLVRRRGQEARLRCSPMKGHSHVYWYRQLPEEGLKFMVYLQKENIIDESGMPKERFSAEFPKEGPSILRIQQVVRGDSAAYFCASSLQRNTEAFFGQGTRLTVV.

This sequence joins TRBV7-3 and TRBJ1-2; no firm D call. Germline lookup yields CDR1 SGHTA and CDR2 FQGTGA. V lost 4 bases and J lost 12, with 3 bases in between. This CDR3 region has 8 residues. Written as DNA, the CDR3 is TGTGCCAGCAGCTATAACACCTTC. This codes for CASSYNTF. The full variable domain, in which reference TRBV7-3 and TRBJ1-2 provide the parts outside the CDR3, is GAGVSQTPSNKVTEKGKYVELRCDPISGHTALYWYRQSLGQGPEFLIYFQGTGAADDSGLPNDRFFAVRPEGSVSTLKIQRTERGDSAVYLCASSYNTFGSGTRLTVV.

The DNA of the CDR3 is TGTGCCAGCAGTGAATGGACAGGGCTTGCAACTAATGAAAAACTGTTTTTT. Residues: CASSEWTGLATNEKLFF. V is TRBV6-1 and J is TRBJ1-4; 8 bases are shared with TRBD1. V dropped 2 bases and J dropped 0; count of bases not matched to a gene: 5. There are 17 residues in the CDR3. Germline V gene data show CDR1 as MNHNS and CDR2 as SASEGT.

The chain recombines TRBV6-1 with TRBJ1-3; the D gene is possibly TRBD1 (5 bases). V was trimmed by 3 bases and J by 0 bases, leaving 9 bases between them. The CDR3 is 15 amino acids. CDR1 and CDR2 from the germline V gene are MNHNS and SASEGT. CDR3 protein: CASSEDTGSGNTIYF. CDR3 DNA sequence: TGTGCCAGCAGTGAGGACACCGGCTCTGGAAACACCATATATTTT.

The rearrangement links TRBV5-4 to TRBJ2-3; D uncertain. With 3 bases removed from V and 2 bases from J, the gap between germline ends came to 22 bases. From germline, CDR1 is SGHNT and CDR2 YYREEE (reference sequence). This CDR3 is 18 amino acids long. CDR3: CASSSRRNVGRSTDTQYF. In DNA form, the CDR3 reads TGTGCCAGCAGCTCTCGCCGGAATGTAGGGCGGTCCACAGATACGCAGTATTTT. The whole variable domain, filled in from reference TRBV5-4 and TRBJ2-3, reads ETGVTQSPTHLIKTRGQQVTLRCSSQSGHNTVSWYQQALGQGPQFIFQYYREEENGRGNFPPRFSGLQFPNYSSELNVNALELDDSALYLCASSSRRNVGRSTDTQYFGPGTRLTVL.

The chain joins TRBV7-9 to TRBJ2-5; weak D call: TRBD2 (6 bases). The CDR3 loop spans 14 amino acids. Germline CDR1 is SEHNR and CDR2 is FQNEAQ (reference sequence). With 0 bases removed from V and 5 bases from J, the gap between germline ends came to 10 bases. The CDR3 DNA reads TGTGCCAGCAGCTTAGCGGGAGGAGCCGAGACCCAGTACTTC. This translates into CASSLAGGAETQYF.